Listed below are T cell receptor beta chains from one sample, sequenced in a study of tissue T cells after allogeneic stem cell transplantation. Assay: immunoSEQ multiplex PCR; the TCRdb copy retains only in-frame clones and omits some. This sample has 25,000 to 30,000 clones, with 85% to 90% found just once. The sequencing used blood, collected before transplantation. Source of these receptors: a woman aged 18 to 50 who later had graft-versus-host disease after an allogeneic stem cell transplant. Both conserved end residues are part of each CDR3. Each record gives: CDR3 DNA, CDR3 protein, D gene, clone size, V gene, J gene. The D gene is left open where the match is weak. Clone size is not always given. Where it is, it says once, few, many or a class for expanded clones.

CDR3nt: TGTGCCAGTAGTTTAACGACCGGGACAGGCGGTAGTGTACTGTTTTTT
CDR3aa: CASSLTTGTGGSVLFF
d_gene: TRBD1
abundance: .
v_gene: TRBV19
j_gene: TRBJ1-4

CDR3nt: TGTGCCACCAAAGGACAGTCGGACTATGGCTACACCTTC
CDR3aa: CATKGQSDYGYTF
d_gene: .
abundance: .
v_gene: TRBV12-3/TRBV12-4
j_gene: TRBJ1-2

CDR3nt: TGCGCCAGCAGCTTGGCCGGCCCCATCGAGGGGCAGTTCTTC
CDR3aa: CASSLAGPIEGQFF
d_gene: .
abundance: .
v_gene: TRBV5-1
j_gene: TRBJ2-1

CDR3nt: TGTGCCAGCAGCTGGGGACTAGCGGGAATGCCCGAGCAGTACTTC
CDR3aa: CASSWGLAGMPEQYF
d_gene: TRBD2
abundance: .
v_gene: TRBV5-8
j_gene: TRBJ2-7

CDR3nt: TGCAGCGTTCACGACAGGGCCACTGAAGCTTTCTTT
CDR3aa: CSVHDRATEAFF
d_gene: TRBD1
abundance: once
v_gene: TRBV29-1
j_gene: TRBJ1-1

CDR3nt: TGCGCCAGCAGCTTGACAGCGGCAAGCTCCTACGAGCAGTACTTC
CDR3aa: CASSLTAASSYEQYF
d_gene: .
abundance: .
v_gene: TRBV5-1
j_gene: TRBJ2-7

CDR3nt: TGTGCCACCAGCAGAGGCCGGGGGACCTCCAATGAGCAGTTCTTC
CDR3aa: CATSRGRGTSNEQFF
d_gene: .
abundance: few
v_gene: TRBV15
j_gene: TRBJ2-1

CDR3nt: TGTGCCAGCAGTTACTTTTTCCGGGGGCTCTCAGATACGCAGTATTTT
CDR3aa: CASSYFFRGLSDTQYF
d_gene: .
abundance: .
v_gene: TRBV6-5
j_gene: TRBJ2-3

CDR3nt: TGTGCCAGCAGTGAAGACGTGGACAGCCCCTCCTACGAGCAGTACTTC
CDR3aa: CASSEDVDSPSYEQYF
d_gene: .
abundance: few
v_gene: TRBV6-1
j_gene: TRBJ2-7

CDR3nt: TGTGCTAGTGCCCATGACCACACCGGGGAGCTGTTTTTT
CDR3aa: CASAHDHTGELFF
d_gene: .
abundance: .
v_gene: TRBV12-5
j_gene: TRBJ2-2

CDR3nt: TGTGCCAGCAGCGCTAGACAGGGCCCTCAATACGAGCAGTACTTC
CDR3aa: CASSARQGPQYEQYF
d_gene: TRBD1
abundance: once
v_gene: TRBV7-9
j_gene: TRBJ2-7

CDR3nt: TGTGCCAGCAGCCAGACACGGTCAACTAATGAAAAACTGTTTTTT
CDR3aa: CASSQTRSTNEKLFF
d_gene: .
abundance: .
v_gene: TRBV14
j_gene: TRBJ1-4

CDR3nt: TGTGCCAGCAGTGAATCTAGCAGGGGGGTCCACTCTGGAAACACCATATATTTT
CDR3aa: CASSESSRGVHSGNTIYF
d_gene: TRBD1
abundance: few
v_gene: TRBV25-1
j_gene: TRBJ1-3

CDR3nt: TGTGCCAGCAGACGCACAGGGAGGCAGAACACTGAAGCTTTCTTT
CDR3aa: CASRRTGRQNTEAFF
d_gene: .
abundance: .
v_gene: TRBV21-1
j_gene: TRBJ1-1

CDR3nt: TGTGCCAGCAGCAAATCCCGGGACGGTGTAGGCGGCTACACCTTC
CDR3aa: CASSKSRDGVGGYTF
d_gene: .
abundance: .
v_gene: TRBV28
j_gene: TRBJ1-2

CDR3nt: TGTGCCAGCAGCCAAGGTCGCAGGGGTTTGTTAGACGAAAAACTGTTTTTT
CDR3aa: CASSQGRRGLLDEKLFF
d_gene: .
abundance: .
v_gene: TRBV3-1/TRBV3-2
j_gene: TRBJ1-4

CDR3nt: TGTGCCAGCAGTTTTACAGGGCTCTCCTACGAGCAGTACTTC
CDR3aa: CASSFTGLSYEQYF
d_gene: .
abundance: .
v_gene: TRBV27
j_gene: TRBJ2-7

CDR3nt: TGCGCCAGCAGCGAACCAGGAGGGGTTGGGTATTTT
CDR3aa: CASSEPGGVGYF
d_gene: .
abundance: .
v_gene: TRBV5-1
j_gene: TRBJ2-3

CDR3nt: TGTGCCAGCAGCTCACAGGGGGAGACCCAGTACTTC
CDR3aa: CASSSQGETQYF
d_gene: TRBD1
abundance: .
v_gene: TRBV6-5
j_gene: TRBJ2-5

CDR3nt: TGTGCCAGCAGCCAGAGACAGACCTACAATGAGCAGTTCTTC
CDR3aa: CASSQRQTYNEQFF
d_gene: .
abundance: .
v_gene: TRBV5-4
j_gene: TRBJ2-1

CDR3nt: TGTGCCAGCCGGGGAGCCCCTTACGAGCAGTACTTC
CDR3aa: CASRGAPYEQYF
d_gene: .
abundance: few
v_gene: TRBV2
j_gene: TRBJ2-7

CDR3nt: TGTGCCAGTAGTATAGACGGACAGGGGGTCGCCTCTGAAGCTTTCTTT
CDR3aa: CASSIDGQGVASEAFF
d_gene: TRBD1
abundance: .
v_gene: TRBV19
j_gene: TRBJ1-1

CDR3nt: TGTGCCAGCAGACTTTCGACAGGGAGCATAAGCTACACCTTC
CDR3aa: CASRLSTGSISYTF
d_gene: TRBD1
abundance: few
v_gene: TRBV6-5
j_gene: TRBJ1-2

CDR3nt: TGTGCCAGCACCGGGTTGGGGGCGTCCTACGAGCAGTACTTC
CDR3aa: CASTGLGASYEQYF
d_gene: .
abundance: once
v_gene: TRBV27
j_gene: TRBJ2-7

CDR3nt: TGTGCCAGCAGCGCTCGACAGCACGCAGCGGAAAAACTGTTTTTT
CDR3aa: CASSARQHAAEKLFF
d_gene: .
abundance: .
v_gene: TRBV5-6
j_gene: TRBJ1-4

CDR3nt: TGTGCCACCAGTGATGCAAGTGCCCCCATAGAGACCCAGTACTTC
CDR3aa: CATSDASAPIETQYF
d_gene: .
abundance: once
v_gene: TRBV24-1
j_gene: TRBJ2-5

CDR3nt: TGTGCCAGCAGTGATTACAGCGGGGGGTTTGCAACGCAGTATTTT
CDR3aa: CASSDYSGGFATQYF
d_gene: TRBD2
abundance: .
v_gene: TRBV6-1
j_gene: TRBJ2-3

CDR3nt: TGTGCCAGCAGCTTAGCGGTGGGGGCACTTGATGGCTACACCTTC
CDR3aa: CASSLAVGALDGYTF
d_gene: .
abundance: few
v_gene: TRBV7-6
j_gene: TRBJ1-2

CDR3nt: TGTGCCAGCAGTTACGCCGGGACGCAGACCTACGAGCAGTACTTC
CDR3aa: CASSYAGTQTYEQYF
d_gene: .
abundance: .
v_gene: TRBV6-5
j_gene: TRBJ2-7

CDR3nt: TGTGCCAGCAGCTTAGAACCGCGGGCAGCTAATTCACCCCTCCACTTT
CDR3aa: CASSLEPRAANSPLHF
d_gene: .
abundance: few
v_gene: TRBV11-2
j_gene: TRBJ1-6